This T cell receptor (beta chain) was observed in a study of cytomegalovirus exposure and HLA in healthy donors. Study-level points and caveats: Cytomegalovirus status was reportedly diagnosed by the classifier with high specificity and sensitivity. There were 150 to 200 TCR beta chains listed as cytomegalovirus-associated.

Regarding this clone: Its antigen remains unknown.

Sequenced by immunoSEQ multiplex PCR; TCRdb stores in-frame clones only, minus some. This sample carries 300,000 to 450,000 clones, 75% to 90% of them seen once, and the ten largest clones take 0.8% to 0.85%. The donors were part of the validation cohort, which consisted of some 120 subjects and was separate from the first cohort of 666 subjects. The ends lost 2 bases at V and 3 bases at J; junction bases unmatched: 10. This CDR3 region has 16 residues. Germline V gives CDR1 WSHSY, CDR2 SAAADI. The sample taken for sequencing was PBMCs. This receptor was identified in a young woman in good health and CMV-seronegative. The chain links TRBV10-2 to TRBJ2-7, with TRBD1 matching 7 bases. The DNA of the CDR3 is TGCGCCAGCAGTGAGCCCCTAGGACAGGAGTTCTACGAGCAGTACTTC. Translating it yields CASSEPLGQEFYEQYF.